The 4 T cell receptor beta chains in this list originate from one sample, sequenced in a study of Ad26.COV2.S vaccination and SARS-CoV-2 variants. Treatment described: some 20 received Ad26.COV2.S at low or high dose, single or two shots; roughly 5 received placebo; per-sample allocation not given. Samples came from day 63 after the first vaccine or placebo injection. Generated by immunoSEQ multiplex PCR, the TCRdb table keeps only in-frame clones and is missing some. The table records roughly 400,000 clones, about 90% of them present only once. The sequences come from peripheral blood, collected in a trial of Ad26.COV2.S vaccine versus placebo. The receptor source for this set is a person between 18 and 60 years old who received the Ad26.COV2.S COVID-19 vaccine or a placebo.

V is TRBV10-1 and J is TRBJ2-5; weak D call: TRBD1 (5 bases). The germline V gene encodes CDR1 WNHNN and CDR2 SYGVQD (reference sequence). V lost 2 bases, J lost 0 bases, and 10 bases lay in between. The CDR3 has 15 amino acids. CDR3 in DNA: TGCGCCAGCAGTGAGGGACACACTCACCAAGAGACCCAGTACTTC. Translated, it gives CASSEGHTHQETQYF.

Remarks on this clone: Additional DNA sequences in this sample encode the identical CDR3. V is TRBV30 and J is TRBJ1-2, with TRBD1 identical over 9 bases. The ends lost 7 bases at V and 3 bases at J; junction bases unmatched: 3. CDR1 is GTSNPN, CDR2 SVGIG, per germline (reference sequence). The CDR3 is 12 amino acids. The CDR3 reads CASQGADYGYTF. DNA for the CDR3: TGTGCCTCACAGGGGGCGGACTATGGCTACACCTTC.

The CDR3 coding sequence is TGTGCCAGCCGCCGTAACGTGGCAGATACGCAGTATTTT. Its protein is CASRRNVADTQYF. V usage is TRBV28 and J usage is TRBJ2-3; D uncertain. The CDR3 has 13 amino acids. The germline V and J ends were trimmed by 8 bases and 4 bases, with 13 bases remaining between them. Germline CDR1 and CDR2: MDHEN and SYDVKM.

The rearrangement uses TRBV2 and TRBJ2-1; 8 bases match TRBD1. From germline, CDR1 is SNHLY and CDR2 FYNNEI. CDR3 size: 13 residues. V gave up 5 bases and J gave up 6 bases; unmatched junction bases: 3. The CDR3 DNA reads TGTGCCAGCAGTTCCGACAGGGGCAATGAGCAGTTCTTC. It codes for CASSSDRGNEQFF.